A selection of T cell receptor beta chains follows, all from one sample in a study of T-cell reconstitution after alpha-beta-depleted transplantation in children. TCRdb used MiXCR to reprocess the PCR reads, holding one entry per CDR3 protein. The data contain some 520,000 distinct CDR3 sequences, 32% of them singletons. The sample in question was PBMCs from the stem cell graft donor, obtained from the stem cell graft. The receptors stem from a human donor who donated a stem cell graft to a child with aplastic anemia. CDR3s include the opening cysteine and the closing phenylalanine or tryptophan. A D gene is named only where the DNA matches it firmly. The size field is filled for only some rows; it gives once, few, many or a size class.

>TRBJ2-3|TRBV10-3|TRBD2|many
TGTGCCATCAGTGAAGGGAGGGAGACAGATACGCAGTATTTT
CAISEGRETDTQYF
>TRBJ2-3|TRBV5-1|TRBD2|-
TGCGCCAGCAGCTTGGCCGGGGCGGGAGGCGACACAGATACGCAGTATTTT
CASSLAGAGGDTDTQYF
>TRBJ1-2|TRBV5-6|TRBD1|-
TGTGCCAGCAGCTTGGGGACAGGGGCTAACTATGGCTACACCTTC
CASSLGTGANYGYTF
>TRBJ2-3|TRBV12-3/TRBV12-4|-|-
TGTGCCAGCATAGGACGGGCCCGCACAGATACGCAGTATTTT
CASIGRARTDTQYF
>TRBJ2-3|TRBV20-1|-|many
TGCAGTGCTCAGACTATCACTAGCACAGATACGCAGTATTTT
CSAQTITSTDTQYF
>TRBJ1-3|TRBV29-1|-|-
TGCAGCGTTTCCCGGCAGTCTGGAAACACCATATATTTT
CSVSRQSGNTIYF
>TRBJ2-1|TRBV9|-|-
TGTGCCAGCAGCGTATTCGCTAGTCGGGCCAATGAGCAGTTCTTC
CASSVFASRANEQFF
>TRBJ2-5|TRBV10-3|TRBD1|few
TGTGCCATCAGTGAACCAAATGACAGGGCAAAACAAGAGACCCAGTACTTC
CAISEPNDRAKQETQYF
>TRBJ2-5|TRBV20-1|TRBD2|few
TGCAGTGCCAGTGGGACTAGCGGGATGGCCCAAGAGACCCAGTACTTC
CSASGTSGMAQETQYF
>TRBJ2-7|TRBV30|TRBD1|few
TGTGCCTGGGGTCGGACCGGGACAGGGGGAAGGGGCGAGCAGTACTTC
CAWGRTGTGGRGEQYF
>TRBJ2-2|TRBV18|-|few
TGTGCCAGCTCACCACCCGGGCTACTAGGGTTCACCGGGGAGCTGTTTTTT
CASSPPGLLGFTGELFF
>TRBJ2-2|TRBV18|-|few
TGTGCCAGCTCACCAGGGTACGACACCGGGGAGCTGTTTTTT
CASSPGYDTGELFF
>TRBJ2-5|TRBV29-1|-|-
TGCAGCGTTCCGGACAGCATCTCGGGGGAGACCCAGTACTTC
CSVPDSISGETQYF
>TRBJ1-3|TRBV29-1|-|-
TGCAGCGCCGATTTAGGCTCTGGAAACACCATATATTTT
CSADLGSGNTIYF
>TRBJ2-1|TRBV7-2|-|many
TGTGCCAGCAGCCTAGGGATCGGTGAGCAGTTCTTC
CASSLGIGEQFF
>TRBJ2-1|TRBV6-2/TRBV6-3|-|-
TGTGCCAGCAGTAGACCGGGGAGCTCCTACAATGAGCAGTTCTTC
CASSRPGSSYNEQFF
>TRBJ2-1|TRBV7-9|-|few
TGTGCCAGCAGCCTACAAAATGCGGAGCAGTTCTTC
CASSLQNAEQFF
>TRBJ2-3|TRBV7-9|TRBD1|-
TGTGCCAGCAGCCAAACAGGGGTCGACACAGATACGCAGTATTTT
CASSQTGVDTDTQYF
>TRBJ2-7|TRBV20-1|TRBD2|few
TGCAGTCAGGGCGGGAGGGCGAACGAGCAGTACTTC
CSQGGRANEQYF
>TRBJ2-5|TRBV6-2/TRBV6-3|TRBD1|-
TGTGCCAGCAGGGGTTTATTGGACAGGGGGCCGGAGACCCAGTACTTC
CASRGLLDRGPETQYF
>TRBJ2-1|TRBV29-1|TRBD2|-
TGCAGCGTTGATCGGCGGGAGATTCTCAATGAGCAGTTCTTC
CSVDRREILNEQFF
>TRBJ2-5|TRBV5-4|TRBD2|-
TGTGCCAGCAGCCGAGGAGGGGCGGGAGTTGGGGAGACCCAGTACTTC
CASSRGGAGVGETQYF
>TRBJ1-5|TRBV5-1|-|-
TGCGCCAGCAGCTTGGAAGGTCTCAATCAGCCCCAGCATTTT
CASSLEGLNQPQHF
>TRBJ1-1|TRBV6-5|-|-
TGTGCCAGCAGTTACGTGTCTAAGCTTGGGAACACTGAAGCTTTCTTT
CASSYVSKLGNTEAFF
>TRBJ1-5|TRBV12-3/TRBV12-4|-|few
TGTGCCAGCAGTTTAAATCGGCAGGGTAATCAGCCCCAGCATTTT
CASSLNRQGNQPQHF
>TRBJ2-1|TRBV29-1|-|-
TGCAGCGCGGCGGAGTCGGCAGGTCGGCATGAGCAGTTCTTC
CSAAESAGRHEQFF
>TRBJ2-1|TRBV20-1|-|-
TGCAGTGCCGTAGAGGCGGGACTCCCCAACAATGAGCAGTTCTTC
CSAVEAGLPNNEQFF
>TRBJ2-7|TRBV27|TRBD2|-
TGTGCCAGCAGGCTAGCGGGAGTAACGGGGTCCTACGAGCAGTACTTC
CASRLAGVTGSYEQYF
>TRBJ2-3|TRBV12-3/TRBV12-4|TRBD2|few
TGTGCCAGCACTCCGGGACTAGCGGGCTACACAGATACGCAGTATTTT
CASTPGLAGYTDTQYF
>TRBJ1-2|TRBV27|-|few
TGTGCCAGCAGTTTACAGGGTGATCATGGCTACACCTTC
CASSLQGDHGYTF
>TRBJ1-1|TRBV6-5|-|-
TGTGCCAGCAGTTACGCCCCCTCGGGGGACACTGAAGCTTTCTTT
CASSYAPSGDTEAFF
>TRBJ2-2|TRBV5-1|-|-
TGCGCCAGCAGCTTGGTCAGGACCGGGGAGCTGTTTTTT
CASSLVRTGELFF
>TRBJ2-3|TRBV5-1|-|-
TGCGCCAGCCGGAGGGCGGTGCGAATAGCGGAAGATACGCAGTATTTT
CASRRAVRIAEDTQYF
>TRBJ2-1|TRBV20-1|-|few
TGCAGTGCTAGAGTGGCGGGGAGAACCCACAATGAGCAGTTCTTC
CSARVAGRTHNEQFF
>TRBJ2-7|TRBV30|-|few
TGTGCCTGGACAGGGAGCGGCTACGAGCAGTACTTC
CAWTGSGYEQYF
>TRBJ1-6|TRBV7-2|TRBD1|-
TGTGCCAGCAGAAAGAGGGACAGGGAATATAATTCACCCCTCCACTTT
CASRKRDREYNSPLHF
>TRBJ1-1|TRBV29-1|-|-
TGCAGCATGGGACACTGGGGGGACACTGAAGCTTTCTTT
CSMGHWGDTEAFF
>TRBJ1-5|TRBV12-3/TRBV12-4|-|-
TGTGCCAGCAGTTCAGGGAAGGGGCATCAGCCCCAGCATTTT
CASSSGKGHQPQHF
>TRBJ1-1|TRBV12-3/TRBV12-4|-|few
TGTGCCAGCAGTCCCACTACGAGGGGGGCGAACACTGAAGCTTTCTTT
CASSPTTRGANTEAFF
>TRBJ2-4|TRBV29-1|-|few
TGCAGCGTCGGAAGCCTCCGGGGGGCAAACATTCAGTACTTC
CSVGSLRGANIQYF
>TRBJ2-1|TRBV7-2|-|-
TGTGCCAGCAGTCCGGGAGAGGCCTACAATGAGCAGTTCTTC
CASSPGEAYNEQFF
>TRBJ1-2|TRBV7-8|-|-
TGTGCCAGCAGCAAGGGTATTGCGGATGGCTACACCTTC
CASSKGIADGYTF
>TRBJ2-3|TRBV27|-|-
TGTGCCAGCAGTCACTTCACAGATACGCAGTATTTT
CASSHFTDTQYF
>TRBJ1-2|TRBV20-1|-|few
TGCAGTGCTAGAGATGCAGGTACCTATGGCTACACCTTC
CSARDAGTYGYTF
>TRBJ2-3|TRBV10-3|TRBD2|-
TGTGCCATCAGTGACCAGCGGGAGTCGACAGATACGCAGTATTTT
CAISDQRESTDTQYF
>TRBJ2-1|TRBV13|-|-
TGTGCCAGCACCCTCGCGGGGGCCTCTGTGAATGAGCAGTTCTTC
CASTLAGASVNEQFF
>TRBJ2-7|TRBV20-1|TRBD1|many
TGCAGTGCTAGAGTCGACAGGGTCTACGAGCAGTACTTC
CSARVDRVYEQYF
>TRBJ1-5|TRBV20-1|TRBD1|-
TGCAGTGCGTCAACGGGTCAGGACAGGGGCAATCAGCCCCAGCATTTT
CSASTGQDRGNQPQHF
>TRBJ1-5|TRBV20-1|TRBD1|-
TGCAGTGCCCTTGGACAGGGTGATCTTAGGCCCCAGCATTTT
CSALGQGDLRPQHF